A selection of T cell receptor beta chains follows, all from one sample in a study of cytomegalovirus exposure and HLA in healthy donors. Assay used: immunoSEQ multiplex PCR; TCRdb lists only in-frame clones, some missing. Of 200,000 or so clones in the sample, roughly 80% are singletons; the top ten hold 2.7%. Source material: PBMCs. The receptor set was obtained from a woman aged 35 to 49 in good health and CMV-seronegative. The CDR3 runs from the conserved cysteine through the conserved F or W. D genes are given only for firm matches. The size entry is marked missing in some rows and otherwise reads once, few, many or a size class.

j_call clone_size d_call v_call cdr3_aa cdr3_nt
TRBJ2-1 NA TRBD2 TRBV19 CASSASGYNEQFF TGTGCCAGTTCGGCTAGCGGGTACAATGAGCAGTTCTTC
TRBJ2-7 NA NA TRBV11-2 CASSFPIGQIFDYEQYF TGTGCCAGCAGCTTCCCCATCGGACAGATCTTTGACTACGAGCAGTACTTC
TRBJ2-3 few NA TRBV30 CASLRESTDTQYF TGTGCCTCTCTGCGGGAAAGCACAGATACGCAGTATTTT
TRBJ2-4 NA NA TRBV15 CATSRDGRRTKNIQYF TGTGCCACCAGCAGAGATGGGCGTAGGACCAAAAACATTCAGTACTTC
TRBJ2-7 few TRBD1 TRBV6-5 CASSYFGQGPYEQYF TGTGCCAGCAGTTATTTTGGACAGGGACCCTACGAGCAGTACTTC
TRBJ2-7 NA TRBD2 TRBV19 CASSISASGRAHEQYF TGTGCCAGTAGTATATCCGCTAGCGGGAGGGCCCACGAGCAGTACTTC
TRBJ1-2 NA NA TRBV11-2 CASSSVQELYGYTF TGTGCCAGCAGCTCAGTACAGGAGCTCTATGGCTACACCTTC
TRBJ1-5 NA NA TRBV15 CATSRNRVGNQPQHF TGTGCCACCAGCAGAAACAGGGTGGGCAATCAGCCCCAGCATTTT
TRBJ2-1 NA TRBD1 TRBV6-5 CASSPIGQGYNEQFF TGTGCCAGCAGTCCCATCGGACAGGGTTACAATGAGCAGTTCTTC
TRBJ2-3 NA NA TRBV15 CATSRSGLSADTQYF TGTGCCACCAGCAGGAGCGGGTTGTCGGCAGATACGCAGTATTTT
TRBJ1-5 NA NA TRBV2 CASSREGRAYQPQHF TGTGCCAGCAGTCGGGAGGGGCGTGCTTATCAGCCCCAGCATTTT
TRBJ2-5 NA TRBD2 TRBV7-9 CASSALLSSGRGETQYF TGTGCCAGCAGCGCTCTCCTCTCTAGCGGGAGGGGGGAGACCCAGTACTTC
TRBJ1-1 NA NA TRBV6-1 CASRQMNTEAFF TGTGCCAGCAGACAAATGAACACTGAAGCTTTCTTT
TRBJ2-2 NA TRBD2 TRBV5-1 CASTRTPGLALKGGELFF TGCGCCAGCACCCGAACGCCGGGACTAGCGCTGAAAGGGGGGGAGCTGTTTTTT
TRBJ1-2 NA NA TRBV4-2 CASSPVGGPADYGYTF TGTGCCAGCAGCCCGGTTGGCGGGCCAGCTGACTATGGCTACACCTTC
TRBJ2-7 NA TRBD1 TRBV29-1 CSVIGQGPSYEQYF TGCAGCGTCATCGGACAGGGTCCCTCCTACGAGCAGTACTTC
TRBJ2-4 NA NA TRBV7-9 CASSLEGAKNIQYF TGTGCCAGCAGCTTAGAGGGGGCCAAAAACATTCAGTACTTC
TRBJ2-4 NA TRBD1 TRBV28 CASRTGGKNIQYF TGTGCCAGCAGGACAGGGGGAAAAAACATTCAGTACTTC
TRBJ2-1 few TRBD2 TRBV6-5 CASTIGGRYNEQFF TGTGCCAGCACCATCGGGGGGAGATACAATGAGCAGTTCTTC
TRBJ2-1 NA TRBD2 TRBV6-5 CASSPWTSGKGEQFF TGTGCCAGCAGTCCTTGGACTAGCGGGAAAGGTGAGCAGTTCTTC